Below are 18 T cell receptor beta chains sequenced from a single sample in a study of blood T cell repertoires in COVID-19. Sequenced by immunoSEQ multiplex PCR; TCRdb stores in-frame clones only, minus some. The sample yields some 78,000 clones, around nine tenths seen once. Sequenced input: peripheral blood. The source of these receptors is a man aged 45-60 years with active or convalescent COVID-19.

The chain carries TRBV7-2 and TRBJ1-5; possible D gene TRBD1, 6 bases. V dropped 5 bases and J dropped 0 bases, with 11 bases sitting between them. The CDR3 sequence is 15 residues long. Germline V lookup: CDR1 SGHTA, CDR2 FQGNSA. The CDR3 DNA sequence: TGTGCCAGCAGCCAGGACAGATATAGCAATCAGCCCCAGCATTTT. It is translated as CASSQDRYSNQPQHF.

V usage is TRBV5-5 and J usage is TRBJ1-2; D remains ambiguous. Trimming took 1 base from V and 3 from J, leaving 10 bases between them. This CDR3 is 14 amino acids long. The V gene's germline CDR1 is SGHKS and CDR2 YYEKEE (reference sequence). The CDR3 DNA follows: TGTGCCAGCAGCTTGCCCTCTCGGGACTATGGCTACACCTTC. Residues: CASSLPSRDYGYTF.

This clone was counted once. This chain connects TRBV6-5 to TRBJ2-5; TRBD1 matches 7 bases. Germline V gives CDR1 MNHEY, CDR2 SVGAGI. The CDR3 contains 15 residues. Trimming took 7 bases from V and 0 from J; bases not matched to a gene: 8. In DNA form, the CDR3 reads TGTGCCAGCACCGAAGGGGGCACCGACCAAGAGACCCAGTACTTC. It codes for CASTEGGTDQETQYF.

The chain combines TRBV27 with TRBJ1-2; TRBD1 might be the D (5 bases). The CDR3 runs 13 residues. Trimming stripped 8 bases from V and 4 bases from J, with 14 bases between. In germline, CDR1 is MNHEY, CDR2 SMNVEV (reference sequence). The CDR3 DNA sequence: TGTGCCAGCCGGGACTCGGGAGGCTATGGCTACACCTTC. It codes for CASRDSGGYGYTF.

The rearrangement joins TRBV15 to TRBJ2-3, with D unclear. Germline V gene lookup returns CDR1 LNHNV and CDR2 YYDKDF (reference sequence). The V gene lost 0 bases and the J gene lost 8 bases, with 15 bases spanning the gap. The CDR3 runs to 15 residues. In nucleotides, the CDR3 is TGTGCCACCAGCAGAGATCTTTATCCAGCAGGTACGCAGTATTTT. Its translation: CATSRDLYPAGTQYF.

The chain employs TRBV7-9 and TRBJ1-3; TRBD1 aligns across 7 bases. With 2 bases clipped from V and 9 bases from J, the junction kept 7 bases outside the gene matches. CDR3 length: 14 residues. Per germline, CDR1 SEHNR and CDR2 FQNEAQ (reference sequence). This CDR3 is CASSLTGDSSTIYF. CDR3 nucleotides: TGTGCCAGCAGCTTAACAGGGGACTCCAGCACCATATATTTT.

The rearrangement uses TRBV21-1 and TRBJ2-4; whether TRBD1, the table's D call, matches the DNA was not checked. TRBV21-1 is deemed a pseudogene. The CDR3 extends over 17 amino acids. CDR3 sequence: CASRRQGAPGDRNIQYF. The CDR3 DNA reads as TGTGCCAGCCGCCGACAGGGGGCGCCGGGGGACAGAAACATTCAGTACTTC.

The chain joins TRBV13 to TRBJ2-2; D is perhaps TRBD2 (6 bases). The germline V gene encodes CDR1 PRHDT and CDR2 FYEKMQ (reference sequence). The V end was cut by 8 bases, the J end by 6 bases, with 10 bases between. The CDR3 loop spans 12 amino acids. The CDR3 protein is CASGGTAGELFF. The DNA of the CDR3 is TGTGCCAGCGGGGGGACCGCCGGGGAGCTGTTTTTT. The full variable domain, completed using reference TRBV13 and TRBJ2-2, is AAGVIQSPRHLIKEKRETATLKCYPIPRHDTVYWYQQGPGQDPQFLISFYEKMQSDKGSIPDRFSAQQFSDYHSELNMSSLELGDSALYFCASGGTAGELFFGEGSRLTVL.

V is TRBV18 and J is TRBJ1-5; D gene uncertain. Deletions cut 2 bases from V and 1 base from J, with 6 bases between. Per germline, CDR1 KGHSH and CDR2 LQKENI. This CDR3 region has 14 residues. The CDR3 spells CASSPGRSNQPQHF. The CDR3 bases are TGTGCCAGCTCACCAGGGAGAAGCAATCAGCCCCAGCATTTT.

A single count supports this clone. This rearrangement joins TRBV28 to TRBJ1-2; no definite D call. The CDR3 is made up of 15 amino acids. Germline V gives CDR1 MDHEN, CDR2 SYDVKM. Trimming cost V 8 bases and J 2 bases, with 18 bases left between them. CDR3 sequence (DNA): TGTGCCAGCTTGGCCCCGGTAGACACCAACTATGGCTACACCTTC. This gives the protein CASLAPVDTNYGYTF.

This clone was seen only a few times. The genes are TRBV29-1 and TRBJ1-2, with D uncertain. The length of the CDR3 is 12 residues. The V end was cut by 6 bases, the J end by 3 bases, with 11 bases between. Germline V gives CDR1 SQVTM, CDR2 ANQGSEA. This CDR3 reads CSVRGRDYGYTF. The DNA for the CDR3 is TGCAGCGTCCGAGGGAGAGACTATGGCTACACCTTC.

This chain links TRBV24-1 with TRBJ1-1; D gene uncertain. Trimming cost V 5 bases and J 11 bases, with 17 bases left between them. The CDR3 length is 13 residues. Germline CDR1 is KGHDR and CDR2 is SFDVKD. The CDR3 DNA follows: TGTGCCACCAGTGCAAGGAGTTCCCCAAGGGCTTTCTTT. The encoded protein is CATSARSSPRAFF.

In its sample, this clone was seen a few times. The chain recombines TRBV29-1 with TRBJ1-2; D is uncertain. V lost 3 bases to trimming and J lost 0 bases, with 5 bases between them. This CDR3 has 12 amino acids. Germline CDR1 SQVTM, CDR2 ANQGSEA. CDR3 in DNA: TGCAGCGTTGAGGCAGCTAACTATGGCTACACCTTC. Translating it yields CSVEAANYGYTF.

V gene TRBV19 combines with J gene TRBJ1-5; 10 nucleotides match TRBD1. There are 16 residues in the CDR3. With V trimmed by 0 bases and J by 3 bases, 2 bases remained unmatched. Germline CDR1 LNHDA, CDR2 SQIVND (reference sequence). The CDR3, as DNA: TGTGCCAGTAGTATAGAGACAGGGGGCTACAATCAGCCCCAGCATTTT. This sequence encodes CASSIETGGYNQPQHF.

This clone was seen once. The chain links TRBV5-1 to TRBJ2-7, with D possibly being TRBD2 (5 bases). V was cut by 0 bases and J by 3 bases, with 13 bases left in between. Germline V gives CDR1 SGHRS, CDR2 YFSETQ. The CDR3 has 15 amino acids. CDR3 loop: CASSLGAGGGYEQYV. CDR3 in DNA: TGCGCCAGCAGCTTGGGTGCAGGAGGTGGCTACGAGCAGTACGTC.

The chain joins TRBV20-1 to TRBJ2-7; no clear D gene. V shed 3 bases and J shed 4 bases, with 10 bases lying between them. Germline loops: CDR1 DFQATT, CDR2 SNEGSKA (reference sequence). This CDR3 has 12 amino acids. This CDR3 is CSASPGAYEQYF. The CDR3 nucleotides are TGCAGTGCTAGTCCGGGTGCATACGAGCAGTACTTC.

The chain combines TRBV9 with TRBJ1-2; the D is unclear. V lost 0 bases to trimming and J lost 7 bases, with 13 bases between them. Germline V lookup: CDR1 SGDLS, CDR2 YYNGEE. The length of the CDR3 is 14 residues. This chain's CDR3 is CASSVGAGDFGYTF. CDR3 sequence (DNA): TGTGCCAGCAGCGTAGGAGCAGGTGATTTTGGCTACACCTTC.

The chain uses TRBV5-1 and TRBJ2-5; D may be TRBD1 (6 bases). The V end was cut by 0 bases, the J end by 4 bases, with 13 bases between. The CDR3 contains 15 residues. CDR1 SGHRS and CDR2 YFSETQ come from the germline V gene. The CDR3 is CASSLAGQSRETQYF. CDR3 DNA sequence: TGCGCCAGCAGCTTGGCAGGACAGAGTCGAGAGACCCAGTACTTC.